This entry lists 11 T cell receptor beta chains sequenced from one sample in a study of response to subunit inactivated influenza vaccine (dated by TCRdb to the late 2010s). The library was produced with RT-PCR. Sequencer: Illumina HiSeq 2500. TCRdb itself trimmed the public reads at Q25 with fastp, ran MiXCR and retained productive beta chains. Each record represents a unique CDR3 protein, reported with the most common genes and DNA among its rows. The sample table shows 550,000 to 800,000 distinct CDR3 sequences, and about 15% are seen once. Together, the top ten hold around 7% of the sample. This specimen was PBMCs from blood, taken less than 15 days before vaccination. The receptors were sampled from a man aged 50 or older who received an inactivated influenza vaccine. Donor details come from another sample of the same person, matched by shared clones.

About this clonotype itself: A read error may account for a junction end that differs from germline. CDR3 amino acids: CAWSVTRTSYGCTF. The CDR3 DNA sequence: TGTGCCTGGAGTGTTACCAGGACGAGCTATGGCTGCACCTTC. The chain links TRBV30 to TRBJ1-2, with no clear D. This CDR3 contains 14 residues. Germline CDR1 is GTSNPN and CDR2 is SVGIG (reference sequence).

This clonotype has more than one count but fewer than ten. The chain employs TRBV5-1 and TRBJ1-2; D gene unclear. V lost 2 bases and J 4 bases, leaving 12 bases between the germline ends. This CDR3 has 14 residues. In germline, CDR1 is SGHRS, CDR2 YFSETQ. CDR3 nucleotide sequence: TGCGCCAGCAGCTTTAGGGTCCGCAGCTATGGCTACACCTTC. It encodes CASSFRVRSYGYTF.

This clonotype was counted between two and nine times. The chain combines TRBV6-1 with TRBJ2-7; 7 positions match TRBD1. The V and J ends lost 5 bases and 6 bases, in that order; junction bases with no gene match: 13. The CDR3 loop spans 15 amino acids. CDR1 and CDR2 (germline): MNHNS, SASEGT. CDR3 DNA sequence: TGTGCCAGCAGTACCCCCGGGACAGCCCTAGCCGAGCAGTACTTC. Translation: CASSTPGTALAEQYF.

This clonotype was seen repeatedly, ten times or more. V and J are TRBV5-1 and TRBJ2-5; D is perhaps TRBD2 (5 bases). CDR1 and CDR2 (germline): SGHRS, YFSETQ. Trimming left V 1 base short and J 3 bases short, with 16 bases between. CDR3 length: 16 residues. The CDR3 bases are TGCGCCAGCAGCTTGTTTTCCGGGGTCTCGAAAGAGACCCAGTACTTC. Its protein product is CASSLFSGVSKETQYF.

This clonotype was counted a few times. The CDR3 DNA follows: TGCAGTGCTAGAGATCCTAGCGGGAGGGGCGAGCAGTACTTC. This gives the protein CSARDPSGRGEQYF. The chain employs TRBV20-1 and TRBJ2-7, with 12 nucleotides matching TRBD2. The CDR3 has 14 amino acids. V lost 0 bases and J lost 6; bases outside the gene matches: 3. CDR1 is DFQATT, CDR2 SNEGSKA, per germline (reference sequence).

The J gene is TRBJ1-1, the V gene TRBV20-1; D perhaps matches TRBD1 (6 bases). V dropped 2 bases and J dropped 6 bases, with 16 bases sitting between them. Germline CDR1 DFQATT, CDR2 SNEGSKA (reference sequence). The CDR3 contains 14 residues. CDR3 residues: CSARRGASFAEAFF. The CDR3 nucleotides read TGCAGTGCTAGACGGGGGGCCTCGTTTGCTGAAGCTTTCTTT.

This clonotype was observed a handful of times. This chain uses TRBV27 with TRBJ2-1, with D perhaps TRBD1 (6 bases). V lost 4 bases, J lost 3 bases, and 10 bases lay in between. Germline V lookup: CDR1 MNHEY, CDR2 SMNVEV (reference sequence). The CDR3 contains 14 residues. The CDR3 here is CASSYGGFYNEQFF. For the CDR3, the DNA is TGTGCCAGCAGTTATGGGGGCTTCTACAATGAGCAGTTCTTC.

The CDR3 is CAWSGLDRGDYGYTF. The CDR3, as DNA: TGTGCCTGGAGTGGCCTGGACAGGGGCGACTATGGCTACACCTTC. The V and J genes are TRBV30 and TRBJ1-2; 9 bases are a match to TRBD1. This CDR3 contains 15 residues. Germline V gene data show CDR1 as GTSNPN and CDR2 as SVGIG (reference sequence). The V gene end was trimmed by 1 base and the J gene end by 3 bases; junction bases not matched to a gene: 6.

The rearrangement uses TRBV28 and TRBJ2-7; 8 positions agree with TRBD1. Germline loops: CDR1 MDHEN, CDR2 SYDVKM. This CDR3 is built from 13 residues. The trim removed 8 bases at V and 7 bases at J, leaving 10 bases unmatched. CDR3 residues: CASFPTGAWEQYF. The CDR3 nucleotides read TGTGCCAGCTTTCCGACAGGGGCCTGGGAGCAGTACTTC.

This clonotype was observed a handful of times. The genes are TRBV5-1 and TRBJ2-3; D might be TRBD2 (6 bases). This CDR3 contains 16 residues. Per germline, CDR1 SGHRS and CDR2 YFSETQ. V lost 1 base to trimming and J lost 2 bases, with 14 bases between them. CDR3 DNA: TGCGCCAGCAGCTTGAATCTACGGGAGCCCACAGATACGCAGTATTTT. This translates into CASSLNLREPTDTQYF.

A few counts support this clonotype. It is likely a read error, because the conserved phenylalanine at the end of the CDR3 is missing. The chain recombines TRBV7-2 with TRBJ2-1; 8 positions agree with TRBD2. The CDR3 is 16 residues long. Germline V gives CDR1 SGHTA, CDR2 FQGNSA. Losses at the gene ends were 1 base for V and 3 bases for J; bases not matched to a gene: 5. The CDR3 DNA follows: TGTGCCAGCAGCTTAGGGGCGGGGGGCTTCTACAATGAGCAGTTCTTG. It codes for CASSLGAGGFYNEQFL.